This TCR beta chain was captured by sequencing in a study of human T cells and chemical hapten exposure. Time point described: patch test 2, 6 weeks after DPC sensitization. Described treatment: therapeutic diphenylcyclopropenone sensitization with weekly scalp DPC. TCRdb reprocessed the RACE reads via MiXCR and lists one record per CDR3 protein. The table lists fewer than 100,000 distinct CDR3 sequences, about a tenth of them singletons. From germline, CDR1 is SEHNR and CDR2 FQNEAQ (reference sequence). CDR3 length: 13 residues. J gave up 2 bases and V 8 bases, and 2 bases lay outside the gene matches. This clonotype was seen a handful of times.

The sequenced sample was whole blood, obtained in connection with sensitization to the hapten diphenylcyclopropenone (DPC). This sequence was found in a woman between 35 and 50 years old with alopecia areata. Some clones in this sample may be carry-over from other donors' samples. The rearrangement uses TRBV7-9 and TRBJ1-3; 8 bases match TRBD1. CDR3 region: CASQGAAGNTIYF. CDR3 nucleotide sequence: TGTGCCAGCCAGGGGGCTGCTGGAAACACCATATATTTT.